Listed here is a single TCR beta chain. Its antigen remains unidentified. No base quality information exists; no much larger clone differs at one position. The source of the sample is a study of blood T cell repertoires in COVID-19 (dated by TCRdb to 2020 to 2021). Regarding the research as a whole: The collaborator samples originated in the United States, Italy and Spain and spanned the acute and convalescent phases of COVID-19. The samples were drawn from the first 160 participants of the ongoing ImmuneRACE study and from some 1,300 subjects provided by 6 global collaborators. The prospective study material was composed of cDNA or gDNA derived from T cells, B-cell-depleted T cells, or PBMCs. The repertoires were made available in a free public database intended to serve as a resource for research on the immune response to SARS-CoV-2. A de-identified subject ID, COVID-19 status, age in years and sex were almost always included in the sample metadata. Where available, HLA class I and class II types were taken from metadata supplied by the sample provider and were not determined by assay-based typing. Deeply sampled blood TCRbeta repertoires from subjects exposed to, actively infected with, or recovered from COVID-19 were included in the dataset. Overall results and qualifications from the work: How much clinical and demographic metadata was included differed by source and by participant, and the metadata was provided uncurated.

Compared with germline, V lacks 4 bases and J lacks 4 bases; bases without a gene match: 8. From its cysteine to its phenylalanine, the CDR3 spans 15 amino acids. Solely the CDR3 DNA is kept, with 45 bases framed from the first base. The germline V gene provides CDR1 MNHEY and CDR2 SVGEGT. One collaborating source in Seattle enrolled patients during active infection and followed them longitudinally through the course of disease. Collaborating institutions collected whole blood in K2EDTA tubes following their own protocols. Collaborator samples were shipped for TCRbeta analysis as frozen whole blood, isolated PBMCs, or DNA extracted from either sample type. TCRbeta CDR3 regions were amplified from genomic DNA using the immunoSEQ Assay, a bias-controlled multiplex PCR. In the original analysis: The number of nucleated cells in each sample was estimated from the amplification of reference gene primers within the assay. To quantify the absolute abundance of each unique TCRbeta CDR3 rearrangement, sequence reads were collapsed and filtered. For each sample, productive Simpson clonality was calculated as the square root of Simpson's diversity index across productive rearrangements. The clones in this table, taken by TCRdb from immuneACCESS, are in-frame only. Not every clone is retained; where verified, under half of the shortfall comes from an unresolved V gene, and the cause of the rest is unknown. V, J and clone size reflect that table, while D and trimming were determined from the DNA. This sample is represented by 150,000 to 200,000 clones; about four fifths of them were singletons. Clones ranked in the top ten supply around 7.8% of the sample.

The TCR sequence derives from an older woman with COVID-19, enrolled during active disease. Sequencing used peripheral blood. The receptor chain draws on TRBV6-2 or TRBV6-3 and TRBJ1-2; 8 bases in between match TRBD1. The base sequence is TGTGCCAGCAGTTCGACAGGGGATCGAGGCTATGGCTACACCTTC. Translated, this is CASSSTGDRGYGYTF.